This record covers a single T cell receptor beta chain. The antigen is unknown. The data were taken from a study of CD8+ T cells in alopecia areata. Study background: The percentage of affected scalp area served as the score of severity for treated patients.

Extracted RNA was reverse transcribed into cDNA, the sequencing template. Libraries were prepared by immunoSEQ multiplex PCR; TCRdb keeps only in-frame clonotypes and omits some of them. The table shows about 200,000 clones, with 55% to 70% occurring only once. The CDR3 totals 15 residues. Germline V gives CDR1 SGHNT, CDR2 YYREEE (reference sequence). The ends lost 1 base at V and 4 bases at J; junction bases unmatched: 6. As for treatment: oral pan-JAK inhibitor, 5-10 mg twice daily. Study results and limitations: Sequencing of scalp samples also includes resident alphabeta T cells from normal skin. Lesional scalp, notably in alopecia totalis/universalis, had clonality above that of normal scalp.

J is TRBJ2-7 and V is TRBV5-4; 9 bases are a match to TRBD1. The receptor was isolated from a human donor with alopecia areata. This specimen consisted of CD4+ T cells sorted from blood, obtained at week 24, from a patient treated with tofacitinib. As DNA, the CDR3 is TGTGCCAGCAGCTTGCCCGGGACAGGGAAGTACGAGCAGTACTTC. This encodes CASSLPGTGKYEQYF.